The T cell receptor beta chain described here comes from a study of blood T cell repertoires in COVID-19 (dated by TCRdb to about 2020). About the investigation overall: Samples covering the acute and convalescent phases of COVID-19 were provided by collaborators in the United States, Italy and Spain. Sample metadata almost always included a de-identified subject ID, COVID-19 status, age in years and sex. Where available, HLA class I and class II types were taken from metadata supplied by the sample provider and were not determined by assay-based typing. The samples were drawn from the first 160 participants of the ongoing ImmuneRACE study and from over 950 subjects provided by 6 global collaborators. The repertoires were released in a freely available public database intended as a resource for research on the immune response to SARS-CoV-2. Deeply sampled blood TCRbeta repertoires from subjects exposed to, actively infected with, or recovered from COVID-19 were included in the dataset. The prospective study material was composed of cDNA or gDNA derived from T cells, B-cell-depleted T cells, or PBMCs.

The collaborating institutions used their own protocols to collect whole blood in K2EDTA tubes. For TCRbeta analysis, collaborators shipped samples as frozen whole blood, isolated PBMCs, or DNA extracted from either of those sample types. This clone was picked up a small number of times. It lacks a known antigen. The sample holds no much larger clone one base away, and base qualities are not on file. TCRbeta CDR3 regions were amplified from genomic DNA using the immunoSEQ Assay, a bias-controlled multiplex PCR. As for the authors' bioinformatics: The number of nucleated cells in each sample was estimated from the amplification of reference gene primers within the assay. To quantify the absolute abundance of each unique TCRbeta CDR3 rearrangement, sequence reads were collapsed and filtered. Productive Simpson clonality was computed per sample as the square root of Simpson's diversity index over productive rearrangements. The source is immuneACCESS, and TCRdb retained only in-frame sequences with V and J called. Part of the clones is not carried over; for the studies checked, unresolved V genes explain less than half of this, and the remainder is unexplained. V, J and clone size were drawn from that table, and D and trimming were deduced from the DNA. Within this sample are roughly 59,000 clones, with around 80% of them counted one time only. The ten largest clonotypes hold approximately 15% of the sample.

The research as a whole found: How much clinical and demographic metadata was included differed by source and by participant, and the metadata was provided uncurated.

The CDR3 has 15 amino acids, counting the end cysteine and phenylalanine. CDR3 DNA only is kept here, 45 bases in frame from base 1. V is cut by 1 base and J by 2 bases, and the space between the germline ends is 10 bases. Looking up the germline V gene yields CDR1 MGHDK and CDR2 SYGVNS. The chain joins TRBV25-1 to TRBJ2-3; no confident D gene assignment can be made. Sequences were obtained from peripheral blood. The TCR sequence derives from a man aged 80 or over with acute or convalescent COVID-19. The CDR3 corresponds to CASSEWASPTDTQYF. The DNA reads as follows: TGTGCCAGCAGTGAATGGGCAAGCCCCACAGATACGCAGTATTTT.